These 24 T cell receptor beta chains were all obtained from the same sample, sequenced in a study of T cell responses to AZD1222 COVID-19 vaccine. Sequencing used immunoSEQ multiplex PCR; TCRdb keeps in-frame clones, though not all of them. This repertoire shows 100,000 to 150,000 clones, around 88% found once; its top ten account for about 5%. The starting material was peripheral blood, obtained on day 0 of AZD1222 vaccination. The receptors here all came from an adult in good health.

This rearrangement joins TRBV2 to TRBJ1-4; the match to TRBD1 covers 11 bases. CDR3 length: 15 residues. CDR1 SNHLY and CDR2 FYNNEI come from the germline V gene. The trim removed 8 bases at V and 2 bases at J, leaving 4 bases unmatched. This CDR3 is CASGDRGSTNEKLFF. The CDR3 coding sequence is TGTGCCAGCGGGGACAGGGGGTCGACTAATGAAAAACTGTTTTTT.

This clone was seen once. The rearrangement joins TRBV5-4 to TRBJ1-4, with 7 bases lining up with TRBD1. This CDR3 spans 14 amino acids. V lost 4 bases and J lost 1; bases outside the gene matches: 1. CDR1 SGHNT and CDR2 YYREEE come from the germline V gene (reference sequence). Written as DNA, the CDR3 is TGTGCCAGCAGCAGACAGGGAACTAATGAAAAACTGTTTTTT. Translation: CASSRQGTNEKLFF.

The rearrangement links TRBV7-6 to TRBJ1-5, with D tentatively TRBD1 (6 bases). From germline, CDR1 is SGHVS and CDR2 FNYEAQ. The CDR3 extends over 16 amino acids. The V end lost 5 bases, the J end lost 0 bases, and 14 bases lay between the germline ends. The CDR3 DNA is TGTGCCAGCAGCGTAGGGGGGGGATATAGCAATCAGCCCCAGCATTTT. The encoded protein is CASSVGGGYSNQPQHF. Using reference TRBV7-6 and TRBJ1-5 for the parts outside the CDR3, the full variable domain is GAGVSQSPRYKVTKRGQDVALRCDPISGHVSLYWYRQALGQGPEFLTYFNYEAQQDKSGLPNDRFSAERPEGSISTLTIQRTEQRDSAMYRCASSVGGGYSNQPQHFGDGTRLSIL.

This chain uses TRBV7-2 with TRBJ2-3; unclear D gene. The CDR3 covers 15 residues. Trimming pared 3 bases from V and 3 bases from J, leaving 13 bases between. The germline V gene has CDR1 SGHTA and CDR2 FQGNSA. The CDR3 DNA sequence: TGTGCCAGCAGCTTTGTTGCAGCTACAACAGATACGCAGTATTTT. Translated, it gives CASSFVAATTDTQYF.

The gene calls are TRBV5-5 and TRBJ2-2; TRBD2 aligns across 12 bases. Germline V gene lookup returns CDR1 SGHKS and CDR2 YYEKEE (reference sequence). The CDR3 totals 17 residues. The V gene end was trimmed by 0 bases and the J gene end by 3 bases; junction bases not matched to a gene: 3. The CDR3 loop reads CASSLASGGAYTGELFF. In nucleotides, the CDR3 is TGTGCCAGCAGCTTGGCTAGCGGGGGGGCCTACACCGGGGAGCTGTTTTTT.

V and J are TRBV5-4 and TRBJ2-3; D is unresolved. V lost 4 bases and J 2 bases, leaving 5 bases between the germline ends. CDR1 is SGHNT and CDR2 is YYREEE in the germline V gene (reference sequence). This CDR3 is built from 12 residues. The CDR3 sequence is CASSLLTDTQYF. The CDR3 DNA reads TGTGCCAGCAGCCTTCTCACAGATACGCAGTATTTT.

The chain joins TRBV12-3 or TRBV12-4 to TRBJ1-2, with D unclear. Trimming cost V 1 base and J 8 bases, with 8 bases left between them. The CDR3 spans 12 residues. CDR3 coding DNA: TGTGCCAGCAGTTTAGTAGGCGACGGCTACACCTTC. Amino acids: CASSLVGDGYTF.

This chain uses TRBV18 with TRBJ1-3; D is undetermined. Germline CDR1 is KGHSH and CDR2 is LQKENI. Trimming removed 0 bases from V and 3 bases from J, with 9 bases in between. The CDR3 is made up of 15 amino acids. The CDR3 reads CASSPPHPDGNTIYF. CDR3 DNA sequence: TGTGCCAGCTCACCACCACATCCGGATGGAAACACCATATATTTT.

The CDR3 DNA sequence: TGTGCCAGCAGCAGGGTCTACACTGAAGCTTTCTTT. This sequence encodes CASSRVYTEAFF. This rearrangement joins TRBV11-1 to TRBJ1-1; D unresolved. CDR1 is SGHAT, CDR2 FQDESV, per germline (reference sequence). The ends were cut back, 5 bases at V and 3 bases at J, with 7 bases in the middle. This CDR3 comprises 12 residues.

The CDR3 spells CASSLGQGLATGELFF. The CDR3 bases are TGTGCCAGCAGCTTAGGACAGGGGCTGGCCACCGGGGAGCTGTTTTTT. The V call is TRBV2, the J call TRBJ2-2, with 9 bases matching TRBD1. In germline, CDR1 is SNHLY, CDR2 FYNNEI. The CDR3 covers 16 residues. Trimming at V came to 6 bases and at J to 4 bases, leaving 9 bases not matched to a gene.

The chain is built from TRBV19 and TRBJ1-5; D is possibly TRBD1 (6 bases). This CDR3 spans 12 amino acids. The ends were cut back, 10 bases at V and 4 bases at J, with 11 bases in the middle. Germline V gene lookup returns CDR1 LNHDA and CDR2 SQIVND (reference sequence). The CDR3 DNA reads TGTGCCATCGGGGGGCCAAATCAGCCCCAGCATTTT. It is translated as CAIGGPNQPQHF. Complete variable domain (other parts from reference TRBV19 and TRBJ1-5): DGGITQSPKYLFRKEGQNVTLSCEQNLNHDAMYWYRQDPGQGLRLIYYSQIVNDFQKGDIAEGYSVSREKKESFPLTVTSAQKNPTAFYLCAIGGPNQPQHFGDGTRLSIL.

The rearrangement joins TRBV19 to TRBJ2-7; no firm D call. The CDR3 covers 13 residues. The germline V and J ends were trimmed by 6 bases and 0 bases, with 9 bases remaining between them. Germline V lookup: CDR1 LNHDA, CDR2 SQIVND (reference sequence). CDR3 in amino acids: CASRHLSSYEQYF. The DNA for the CDR3 is TGTGCCAGTAGGCATCTTAGCTCCTACGAGCAGTACTTC.

This chain uses TRBV6-1 with TRBJ1-2; no firm D call. The CDR3 spans 12 residues. Germline V CDR1 and CDR2: MNHNS, SASEGT. Deletions cut 0 bases from V and 7 bases from J, with 6 bases between. This chain's CDR3 is CASSEAGGGYTF. The CDR3 DNA reads as TGTGCCAGCAGTGAAGCTGGTGGTGGCTACACCTTC.

CDR3 in DNA: TGTGCCAGTAGTATAGGCAGTCAGGTCTATAATTCACCCCTCCACTTT. Translated, it gives CASSIGSQVYNSPLHF. The chain has TRBV19 and TRBJ1-6; D gene unclear. The CDR3 has 16 residues. Trimming took off 1 base at V and 3 bases at J, with 10 bases between the two ends. The germline gives CDR1 LNHDA, CDR2 SQIVND (reference sequence).

This chain connects TRBV7-2 to TRBJ2-1; tentative D call: TRBD2 (6 bases). CDR1 SGHTA and CDR2 FQGNSA come from the germline V gene. The CDR3 contains 16 residues. V gave up 3 bases and J gave up 9 bases, with 21 bases separating them. DNA for the CDR3: TGTGCCAGCAGCTTCCACGGACTAAGTTCATTAGGTGAGCAGTTCTTC. It is translated as CASSFHGLSSLGEQFF.

This chain links TRBV7-9 with TRBJ1-4; a possible D gene is TRBD1 (5 bases). This CDR3 contains 16 residues. Trimming took off 5 bases at V and 4 bases at J, with 17 bases between the two ends. Germline V CDR1 and CDR2: SEHNR, FQNEAQ (reference sequence). The CDR3 loop is CASSPNYGGVNEKLFF. As DNA, the CDR3 is TGTGCCAGCAGCCCCAATTACGGGGGGGTTAATGAAAAACTGTTTTTT. The full variable domain, with the rest looked up from reference TRBV7-9 and TRBJ1-4, is DTGVSQNPRHKITKRGQNVTFRCDPISEHNRLYWYRQTLGQGPEFLTYFQNEAQLEKSRLLSDRFSAERPKGSFSTLEIQRTEQGDSAMYLCASSPNYGGVNEKLFFGSGTQLSVL.

The chain employs TRBV18 and TRBJ1-1; D is unresolved. The CDR3 has 14 amino acids. Germline-derived CDR1 and CDR2 are KGHSH and LQKENI. The V end was cut by 3 bases, the J end by 4 bases, with 12 bases between. The CDR3 coding sequence is TGTGCCAGCTCACCCCGCTCGGGAGCCACTGAAGCTTTCTTT. Translation: CASSPRSGATEAFF.

The chain is built from TRBV4-2 and TRBJ2-7, with TRBD1 identical over 7 bases. Germline trimming cut 0 bases from V and 0 bases from J; bases unmatched to any gene: 2. The germline CDR1 and CDR2 sequences are LGHNA and YNFKEQ. The CDR3 extends over 15 amino acids. This CDR3 is CASSQDDRDSYEQYF. The CDR3, as DNA: TGTGCCAGCAGCCAAGACGACAGGGACTCCTACGAGCAGTACTTC.

The rearrangement uses TRBV4-3 and TRBJ2-5; weak D call: TRBD2 (6 bases). V lost 2 bases and J 7 bases, leaving 17 bases between the germline ends. Germline CDR1 reads LGHNA; CDR2 reads YSLEER. The CDR3 totals 15 residues. The CDR3 DNA is TGCGCCAGCAGCCAAAGTGGCGGGGCGTGGGGGACCCAGTACTTC. This sequence encodes CASSQSGGAWGTQYF.

This sequence joins TRBV2 and TRBJ1-6; no clear D. The V end was cut by 5 bases, the J end by 9 bases, with 14 bases between. CDR1 and CDR2 from the germline V gene are SNHLY and FYNNEI. CDR3 size: 14 residues. CDR3 region: CASSPLSSSSPLHF. The CDR3, as DNA: TGTGCCAGCAGTCCATTGAGTAGTAGTTCACCCCTCCACTTT.

The table lists this clone with a few counts. V gene TRBV27 combines with J gene TRBJ2-7, with D possibly TRBD1 on 6 matching bases. The V and J ends lost 5 bases and 9 bases respectively, with 14 bases between them. The CDR3 totals 12 residues. CDR1 is MNHEY, CDR2 SMNVEV, per germline (reference sequence). The CDR3 loop is CASSQTGIAQYF. CDR3 bases: TGTGCCAGCAGTCAAACAGGGATAGCGCAGTACTTC.

About this clone itself: Other DNA sequences in this sample translate to the same CDR3. The chain employs TRBV5-6 and TRBJ2-1; tentative D call: TRBD2 (5 bases). From germline, CDR1 is SGHDT and CDR2 YYEEEE. This CDR3 has 13 amino acids. Trimming took off 1 base at V and 5 bases at J, with 7 bases between the two ends. CDR3 in DNA: TGTGCCAGCAGCTTGCCAGCGGACAATGAGCAGTTCTTC. Translated: CASSLPADNEQFF.

J is TRBJ1-6 and V is TRBV2, with a tentative D call TRBD1 (6 bases). The CDR3 runs 11 residues. V was shortened by 8 bases and J by 10 bases, with 9 bases between the two germline ends. Germline-derived CDR1 and CDR2 are SNHLY and FYNNEI. The CDR3 protein is CASGGGSPLHF. In DNA, the CDR3 is TGTGCCAGCGGGGGGGGCTCACCCCTCCACTTT.

This chain uses TRBV5-1 with TRBJ1-2; D is possibly TRBD1 (6 bases). The CDR3 consists of 14 residues. Germline V gene data show CDR1 as SGHRS and CDR2 as YFSETQ. V shed 4 bases and J shed 8 bases, with 18 bases lying between them. Written as DNA, the CDR3 is TGCGCCAGCAGCAACGGGGGGCCCCGGGGGGGCTACACCTTC. Translating gives CASSNGGPRGGYTF.